A single sample is the source of the 31 T cell receptor beta chains below, sequenced in a study of post-analysis software for immune sequencing data. Study-wide points: There were five TRBV segments more frequent in patients than controls, and TRBV5-6, TRBV5-1 and TRBV20-1 were among them.

Each TCR beta cDNA library carried unique molecular identifiers. MiXCR was run by TCRdb on the PCR reads, yielding one entry per CDR3 protein. In the table there are hundreds of thousands of distinct CDR3 sequences, approximately 30% of which are singletons. These TCRs are of unknown antigen specificity. Sequenced: blood. All receptors derive from a girl aged 10-17 years with multiple sclerosis.

This chain uses TRBV5-1 with TRBJ1-2, with D possibly TRBD1 on 5 matching bases. The CDR3 sequence is 14 residues long. CDR1 SGHRS and CDR2 YFSETQ come from the germline V gene. V was trimmed by 0 bases and J by 8 bases, leaving 14 bases between them. The CDR3 is CASSLEGRTRGYTF. The CDR3 nucleotides read TGCGCCAGCAGCTTGGAGGGACGGACCAGGGGCTACACCTTC. The variable domain in full, with the rest retrieved from reference TRBV5-1 and TRBJ1-2, is KAGVTQTPRYLIKTRGQQVTLSCSPISGHRSVSWYQQTPGQGLQFLFEYFSETQRNKGNFPGRFSGRQFSNSRSEMNVSTLELGDSALYLCASSLEGRTRGYTFGSGTRLTVV.

This clonotype showed up just once. A clone one base away is much larger, so this may be a read error. The rearrangement joins TRBV5-1 to TRBJ2-2; no clear D gene. V was trimmed by 2 bases and J by 1 base, leaving 3 bases between them. Germline V CDR1 and CDR2: SGHRS, YFSETQ. The CDR3 sequence is 13 residues long. CDR3 sequence reads: CASSFGNTGELFF. The CDR3 region has the DNA TGCGCCAGCAGCTTTGGGAACACCGGGGAGCTGTTTTTT.

The J gene is TRBJ1-3, the V gene TRBV7-9; D gene unclear. Trimming pared 6 bases from V and 1 base from J, leaving 7 bases between. The CDR3 contains 13 residues. Germline CDR1 SEHNR, CDR2 FQNEAQ (reference sequence). The CDR3 sequence is CASRQGSGNTIYF. The CDR3 DNA reads as TGTGCCAGCAGGCAAGGGTCTGGAAACACCATATATTTT. Variable domain in full (rest from reference TRBV7-9 and TRBJ1-3): DTGVSQNPRHKITKRGQNVTFRCDPISEHNRLYWYRQTLGQGPEFLTYFQNEAQLEKSRLLSDRFSAERPKGSFSTLEIQRTEQGDSAMYLCASRQGSGNTIYFGEGSWLTVV.

The chain recombines TRBV5-6 with TRBJ2-5; perhaps TRBD1 as D (5 bases). The CDR3 has 15 amino acids. V dropped 1 base and J dropped 3 bases, with 13 bases sitting between them. Germline CDR1 SGHDT, CDR2 YYEEEE. CDR3 residues: CASSLLVTGEETQYF. CDR3 DNA: TGTGCCAGCAGCTTGTTGGTAACAGGAGAAGAGACCCAGTACTTC.

The chain uses TRBV10-3 and TRBJ2-1, with 12 bases lining up with TRBD2. V lost 6 bases to trimming and J lost 9 bases; unmatched junction nucleotides: 9. CDR1 ENHRY and CDR2 SYGVKD come from the germline V gene. The CDR3 spans 15 residues. The CDR3 coding sequence is TGTGCCATCAGCCCGACTAGCGGGGGTTTTGGTGAGCAGTTCTTC. This sequence encodes CAISPTSGGFGEQFF.

This clonotype was observed a handful of times. The genes are TRBV3-1 and TRBJ1-1, with D uncertain. In germline, CDR1 is LGHDT, CDR2 YNNKEL (reference sequence). The CDR3 totals 13 residues. V lost 4 bases to trimming and J lost 5 bases, with 11 bases between them. Here the CDR3 reads CASSPFSGTEAFF. The CDR3 coding sequence is TGTGCCAGCAGCCCGTTCTCGGGTACTGAAGCTTTCTTT.

The rearrangement joins TRBV10-3 to TRBJ2-3, with D possibly called TRBD1 or TRBD2 (6 bases each). Germline lookup yields CDR1 ENHRY and CDR2 SYGVKD. The ends were cut back, 1 base at V and 2 bases at J, with 10 bases in the middle. The CDR3 contains 15 residues. CDR3 residues: CAISEFGGDTDTQYF. The CDR3 DNA reads TGTGCCATCAGTGAGTTCGGGGGCGACACAGATACGCAGTATTTT.

The V call is TRBV25-1, the J call TRBJ1-2; D unclear. CDR3 length: 13 amino acids. Germline values: CDR1 MGHDK, CDR2 SYGVNS. Trimming pared 1 base from V and 9 bases from J, leaving 12 bases between. This CDR3 is CASSESTERSYTF. CDR3 coding DNA: TGTGCCAGCAGTGAATCGACCGAGAGGAGCTACACCTTC.

The gene calls are TRBV20-1 and TRBJ2-7, with 10 bases that match TRBD1. The CDR3 covers 13 residues. Germline lookup yields CDR1 DFQATT and CDR2 SNEGSKA (reference sequence). The J segment lost 3 bases and the V segment lost 5 bases, leaving 4 bases of the junction unmatched. CDR3 DNA: TGCAGTGCTCGGACAGGGGGTCTCTACGAGCAGTACTTC. It codes for CSARTGGLYEQYF.

The sample holds many counts of this clonotype. The V and J genes are TRBV4-3 and TRBJ2-7; possible D gene TRBD1, 5 bases. Germline V lookup: CDR1 LGHNA, CDR2 YSLEER. Trimming cost V 0 bases and J 2 bases, with 14 bases left between them. This CDR3 contains 16 residues. Here the CDR3 DNA reads TGCGCCAGCAGCCAAGATCTGGGCAGGGTAGCCTACGAGCAGTACTTC. Translating gives CASSQDLGRVAYEQYF.

The J gene is TRBJ2-1, the V gene TRBV20-1, with a tentative D call TRBD2 (5 bases). Germline loops: CDR1 DFQATT, CDR2 SNEGSKA (reference sequence). The CDR3 is 14 amino acids. CDR3 DNA sequence: TGCTCTGGTACGGGGATTAGCTCCTACAATGAGCAGTTCTTC. This translates into CSGTGISSYNEQFF.

J is TRBJ2-1 and V is TRBV20-1; 14 bases line up with TRBD2. Looked up from germline, CDR1 is DFQATT and CDR2 is SNEGSKA (reference sequence). V dropped 3 bases and J dropped 2; count of bases not matched to a gene: 3. The CDR3 covers 16 residues. CDR3 sequence reads: CSARGTSGRTYNEQFF. The CDR3 coding sequence is TGCAGTGCTAGGGGGACTAGCGGGAGAACCTACAATGAGCAGTTCTTC.

Notes on this clonotype: An end of the junction does not agree with germline; a read error may underlie this. The chain joins TRBV18 to TRBJ2-1; 9 nucleotides agree with TRBD1. The CDR3 totals 15 residues. CDR1 and CDR2 (germline): KGHSH, LQKENI. The CDR3 coding sequence is TGTGCCGGCTCACCTGGGACAGGGACCTACAATGAGCAGTTCTTC. Translation: CAGSPGTGTYNEQFF.

V gene TRBV15 combines with J gene TRBJ1-5, with a possible D match to TRBD1 (5 bases). The CDR3 sequence is 14 residues long. Germline V gives CDR1 LNHNV, CDR2 YYDKDF (reference sequence). Trimming stripped 4 bases from V and 8 bases from J, with 15 bases between. CDR3 nucleotides: TGTGCCACCAGCATAAGGAAGCGGGGGGAGCCCCAGCATTTT. Its translation is CATSIRKRGEPQHF.

This sequence joins TRBV6-5 and TRBJ2-1; no firm D call. CDR1 and CDR2 from the germline V gene are MNHEY and SVGAGI. The CDR3 spans 15 residues. V was clipped by 0 bases and J by 0 bases, with 6 bases between them. CDR3 in DNA: TGTGCCAGCAGTTACTCGGTCTACTCCTACAATGAGCAGTTCTTC. It encodes CASSYSVYSYNEQFF.

This clonotype has only a few counts. This rearrangement joins TRBV28 to TRBJ2-7; 9 positions agree with TRBD1. The CDR3 extends over 15 amino acids. CDR1 is MDHEN, CDR2 SYDVKM, per germline. Trimming cost V 5 bases and J 4 bases; bases outside gene matches: 9. The DNA for the CDR3 is TGTGCCAGCAGTCCGACCCGACAGGGGGGATACGAGCAGTACTTC. Translated: CASSPTRQGGYEQYF.

The rearrangement joins TRBV20-1 to TRBJ2-5, with D unclear. The DNA end favors TRBJ2-7, so the J call may be wrong. Germline V gene sequence: CDR1 DFQATT, CDR2 SNEGSKA (reference sequence). CDR3 length: 14 residues. CDR3 amino acids: CSARDPQNPYEQYF. DNA of the CDR3: TGCAGTGCTAGAGATCCCCAGAACCCTTACGAGCAGTACTTC.

This chain uses TRBV24-1 with TRBJ2-5; D may be TRBD1 (5 bases). V lost 0 bases and J lost 7, with 11 bases in between. CDR3 length: 14 amino acids. Germline assignment: CDR1 KGHDR and CDR2 SFDVKD. CDR3: CATSDLQGTGTQYF. The CDR3 DNA sequence: TGTGCCACCAGTGATTTGCAGGGAACAGGGACCCAGTACTTC.

This clonotype was counted many times. This chain joins TRBV5-1 and TRBJ2-3; the D is unclear. V was cut by 1 base and J by 0 bases, with 6 bases left in between. The length of the CDR3 is 14 residues. Germline CDR1 and CDR2: SGHRS and YFSETQ. CDR3 loop: CASSLTVSTDTQYF. In nucleotides, the CDR3 is TGCGCCAGCAGCTTGACAGTTAGCACAGATACGCAGTATTTT.

The V call is TRBV12-3 or TRBV12-4, the J call TRBJ2-7; 7 nucleotides match TRBD1. V lost 5 bases to trimming and J lost 7 bases; unmatched junction nucleotides: 11. This CDR3 spans 14 amino acids. CDR3 in DNA: TGTGCCAGCAGTACCGGGACAGAAGGCGATGAGCAGTACTTC. The encoded protein is CASSTGTEGDEQYF.

The chain links TRBV6-5 to TRBJ2-7; no firm D call. V was shortened by 4 bases and J by 0 bases, with 10 bases between the two germline ends. Germline V gives CDR1 MNHEY, CDR2 SVGAGI. This CDR3 contains 14 residues. CDR3: CASSFPVYSYEQYF. The DNA of the CDR3 is TGTGCCAGCAGTTTCCCAGTCTACTCCTACGAGCAGTACTTC.

The rearrangement links TRBV28 to TRBJ2-3; D is uncertain. Germline CDR1 and CDR2: MDHEN and SYDVKM. Trimming cost V 10 bases and J 6 bases, with 23 bases left between them. This CDR3 comprises 15 residues. The CDR3 region is CATRRDGEPGDTQYF. CDR3 DNA: TGTGCCACCAGAAGGGATGGGGAACCCGGGGATACGCAGTATTTT. Looking up the rest from reference TRBV28 and TRBJ2-3 gives the full variable domain: DVKVTQSSRYLVKRTGEKVFLECVQDMDHENMFWYRQDPGLGLRLIYFSYDVKMKEKGDIPEGYSVSREKKERFSLILESASTNQTSMYLCATRRDGEPGDTQYFGPGTRLTVL.

The genes are TRBV18 and TRBJ2-7; D gene ambiguous. The CDR3 runs 15 residues. Looked up from germline, CDR1 is KGHSH and CDR2 is LQKENI. Between the trimmed V and J ends, which lost 2 bases and 0 bases, there was a span of 11 bases. CDR3 in amino acids: CASSPGLGFSYEQYF. As DNA, the CDR3 is TGTGCCAGCTCACCAGGTTTAGGTTTCTCCTACGAGCAGTACTTC.

The gene calls are TRBV4-1 and TRBJ2-3, with D perhaps matching TRBD1 (6 bases). Germline V gene sequence: CDR1 MGHRA, CDR2 YSYEKL. Deletions cut 4 bases from V and 4 bases from J, with 15 bases between. The length of the CDR3 is 15 residues. As DNA, the CDR3 is TGCGCCAGCAGCCCGCAGACAGGTTCGCCAGATACGCAGTATTTT. It encodes CASSPQTGSPDTQYF.

The chain employs TRBV2 and TRBJ2-1; D not certain. The germline V gene has CDR1 SNHLY and CDR2 FYNNEI. The ends were cut back, 3 bases at V and 0 bases at J, with 12 bases in the middle. CDR3 length equals 16 residues. This chain's CDR3 is CASSEAGRSSYNEQFF. CDR3 DNA sequence: TGTGCCAGCAGTGAGGCAGGACGGTCCTCCTACAATGAGCAGTTCTTC.

The J gene is TRBJ1-1, the V gene TRBV20-1; D is perhaps TRBD1 (5 bases). Germline lookup yields CDR1 DFQATT and CDR2 SNEGSKA (reference sequence). The CDR3 runs 14 residues. Trimming removed 0 bases from V and 4 bases from J, with 12 bases in between. In nucleotides, the CDR3 is TGCAGTGCTAGAGATCTCCTGGGGGGCACTGAAGCTTTCTTT. Protein: CSARDLLGGTEAFF.

The gene calls are TRBV5-6 and TRBJ2-1; D remains unclear. Trimming stripped 0 bases from V and 5 bases from J, with 21 bases between. The CDR3 spans 18 residues. The V gene's germline CDR1 is SGHDT and CDR2 YYEEEE. As DNA, the CDR3 is TGTGCCAGCAGCTTGGCCTGGACGGACGAATTTAGCCACAATGAGCAGTTCTTC. Its protein is CASSLAWTDEFSHNEQFF. Together with reference TRBV5-6 and TRBJ2-1, the CDR3 gives the full variable domain: DAGVTQSPTHLIKTRGQQVTLRCSPKSGHDTVSWYQQALGQGPQFIFQYYEEEERQRGNFPDRFSGHQFPNYSSELNVNALLLGDSALYLCASSLAWTDEFSHNEQFFGPGTRLTVL.

This rearrangement joins TRBV29-1 to TRBJ1-2; no reliable D call. V lost 4 bases to trimming and J lost 4 bases, with 7 bases between them. The CDR3 runs to 11 residues. Germline assignment: CDR1 SQVTM and CDR2 ANQGSEA. CDR3 protein: CSVVSGYGYTF. The CDR3 DNA sequence: TGCAGCGTTGTAAGTGGCTATGGCTACACCTTC.

The sample holds a few counts of this clonotype. This chain connects TRBV6-1 to TRBJ2-6; 9 bases fit TRBD2. Germline CDR1 is MNHNS and CDR2 is SASEGT. CDR3 length: 20 residues. Germline trimming cut 6 bases from V and 2 bases from J; bases unmatched to any gene: 17. The CDR3 DNA reads as TGTGCCAGCAGCCGCTCCCCGGGGGGACTAGCCCTGACTGGGGCCAACGTCCTGACTTTC. Protein: CASSRSPGGLALTGANVLTF.

The V and J genes are TRBV9 and TRBJ1-2, with D unresolved. V gave up 0 bases and J gave up 3 bases, with 15 bases separating them. Germline loops: CDR1 SGDLS, CDR2 YYNGEE. This CDR3 contains 16 residues. The CDR3 DNA reads TGTGCCAGCAGCGTAGGGAGTGTTGGGAGCCACTATGGCTACACCTTC. As protein: CASSVGSVGSHYGYTF. Full variable domain (missing parts from reference TRBV9 and TRBJ1-2): DSGVTQTPKHLITATGQRVTLRCSPRSGDLSVYWYQQSLDQGLQFLIQYYNGEERAKGNILERFSAQQFPDLHSELNLSSLELGDSALYFCASSVGSVGSHYGYTFGSGTRLTVV.

The rearrangement links TRBV2 to TRBJ2-3; TRBD2 matches 10 bases. The germline V gene has CDR1 SNHLY and CDR2 FYNNEI. The length of the CDR3 is 14 residues. V shed 10 bases and J 3 bases; nucleotides not matched to a gene: 7. Written as DNA, the CDR3 is TGTGCCACAAGAGCGGGAGGGCCGACAGATACGCAGTATTTT. Its translation is CATRAGGPTDTQYF. Based on the CDR3 plus reference TRBV2 and TRBJ2-3, the full variable domain is EPEVTQTPSHQVTQMGQEVILRCVPISNHLYFYWYRQILGQKVEFLVSFYNNEISEKSEIFDDQFSVERPDGSNFTLKIRSTKLEDSAMYFCATRAGGPTDTQYFGPGTRLTVL.